The rows below give T cell receptor beta chains drawn from one sample of a study of blood T cells in healthy people across ages. MiXCR, applied by TCRdb to the 5' RACE reads, yields one record per CDR3 protein. The sample gives 650,000 to 1,000,000 distinct CDR3 sequences, roughly 34% of which show up once; approximately 12% is in the top ten. Source material: blood. These receptors originate from a man aged 18-30 years in good health. CDR3s include the opening cysteine and the closing phenylalanine or tryptophan. A D gene is named only where the DNA matches it firmly. For some rows the clone size is stated as once, few or many, or as a class when expanded; others skip it.

TRBV20-1	NA	TRBD2	TRBJ2-1	CSGRKPGLAYNEQFF	TGCAGCGGGAGAAAACCGGGACTAGCGTACAATGAGCAGTTCTTC
TRBV2	NA	TRBD2	TRBJ2-5	CASSLGLADFQYF	TGTGCCAGCAGCCTGGGACTAGCCGATTTTCAGTACTTC
TRBV4-1	few	NA	TRBJ2-5	CASSQESVRKVPRTQYF	TGCGCCAGCAGCCAAGAGAGTGTACGAAAGGTACCGAGGACCCAGTACTTC
TRBV20-1	NA	NA	TRBJ2-7	CSAMEQGFVEQYF	TGCAGTGCTATGGAGCAAGGATTCGTCGAGCAGTACTTC
TRBV27	few	NA	TRBJ2-6	CASSSARSISGANVLTF	TGTGCCAGCAGTTCTGCCAGGTCAATCTCTGGGGCCAACGTCCTGACTTTC
TRBV10-3	NA	TRBD1	TRBJ2-7	CAVSDGTGGSYEQYF	TGTGCCGTCAGTGATGGGACAGGGGGCTCCTACGAGCAGTACTTC
TRBV5-1	many	TRBD1	TRBJ2-7	CASSYNRGSYEQYF	TGCGCCAGCAGCTATAACAGGGGCTCGTACGAGCAGTACTTC
TRBV7-2	few	TRBD2	TRBJ2-1	CASSLGLAGAIEQFF	TGTGCCAGCAGCTTAGGTCTAGCGGGGGCGATTGAGCAGTTCTTC
TRBV4-2	few	NA	TRBJ1-1	CASSQVGGEFTEAFF	TGTGCCAGCAGCCAAGTGGGAGGGGAGTTCACTGAAGCTTTCTTT
TRBV6-6	NA	NA	TRBJ1-2	CASRLTGPNYGYTF	TGTGCCAGCAGATTGACAGGCCCAAACTATGGCTACACCTTC
TRBV12-3/TRBV12-4	few	NA	TRBJ1-1	CASSLAGVAEAFF	TGTGCCAGCAGTTTAGCGGGCGTTGCTGAAGCTTTCTTT
TRBV7-3	few	TRBD1	TRBJ1-1	CASSPTGEDTEAFF	TGTGCCAGCAGCCCTACAGGGGAGGACACTGAAGCTTTCTTT
TRBV6-4	few	TRBD2	TRBJ2-7	CASLGAGEVYSGEQYF	TGTGCCAGCTTAGGGGCGGGGGAAGTATATTCAGGTGAGCAGTACTTC
TRBV10-3	NA	NA	TRBJ2-2	CAINLDPTGELFF	TGTGCCATCAACTTGGACCCCACCGGGGAGCTGTTTTTT
TRBV12-3/TRBV12-4	few	TRBD1	TRBJ1-1	CASRDTTGETEAFF	TGTGCCAGCAGGGATACGACAGGGGAAACTGAAGCTTTCTTT
TRBV20-1	NA	NA	TRBJ1-1	CVTAREAPRTEAFF	TGCGTCACTGCCCGCGAGGCCCCGAGGACTGAAGCTTTCTTT
TRBV18	NA	NA	TRBJ2-3	CASSPFDSTDTQYF	TGTGCCAGCTCACCATTCGACAGCACAGATACGCAGTATTTT
TRBV20-1	many	NA	TRBJ2-1	CSATIGPRRPYNEQFF	TGCAGTGCTACCATCGGGCCCCGAAGGCCCTACAATGAGCAGTTCTTC
TRBV5-1	NA	NA	TRBJ1-1	CASSSTGQINTEAFF	TGCGCCAGCAGCTCGACGGGACAAATTAACACTGAAGCTTTCTTT
TRBV24-1	NA	TRBD2	TRBJ2-3	CATSDPGTSGKWADTQYF	TGTGCCACCAGTGATCCCGGGACTAGCGGGAAATGGGCAGATACGCAGTATTTT
TRBV12-3/TRBV12-4	NA	NA	TRBJ2-5	CASSRLTEGYQETQYF	TGTGCCAGCAGTCGACTAACAGAGGGGTACCAAGAGACCCAGTACTTC
TRBV12-3/TRBV12-4	many	NA	TRBJ2-1	CASSRDSGSYNEQFF	TGTGCCAGCAGCCGCGACAGTGGATCCTACAATGAGCAGTTCTTC
TRBV12-5	NA	TRBD1	TRBJ2-7	CASGLGRQGQYF	TGTGCTAGTGGTTTGGGGAGACAGGGTCAGTACTTC
TRBV25-1	few	TRBD1	TRBJ1-2	CASRPRTGGHDSGYTF	TGTGCCAGCAGGCCAAGGACAGGGGGCCATGACTCTGGCTACACCTTC
TRBV25-1	few	NA	TRBJ2-1	CASNEVNEQFF	TGTGCCAGCAATGAGGTAAATGAGCAGTTCTTC
TRBV12-3/TRBV12-4	NA	TRBD2	TRBJ2-3	CAGTKRDTDTQYF	TGTGCCGGCACAAAGCGGGACACAGATACGCAGTATTTT
TRBV5-1	few	TRBD1	TRBJ1-1	CASSWGDRKNTEAFF	TGCGCCAGCAGCTGGGGGGACAGGAAGAACACTGAAGCTTTCTTT